One and the same sample provided the 28 T cell receptor beta chains below, sequenced in a study of blood T cells in healthy people across ages. With a J-beta primer mix and a sample-barcoded 5' primer, a second PCR ran roughly 6 to 11 cycles. In TCRdb, the 5' RACE reads were re-called with MiXCR into one record per CDR3 protein. The repertoire holds around 1,000,000 distinct CDR3 sequences, with approximately 26% as singletons. The same specimen was also included in a second study, on T cells of mothers and their children.

Sequencing was carried out using blood. The receptors come from a girl aged 2 to 10 in good health.

This clonotype was seen a few times. DNA of the CDR3: TGTGCCAGCAGCTTCCGGGACACCCCCTACGAGCAGTACTTC. Translating it yields CASSFRDTPYEQYF. The chain carries TRBV7-9 and TRBJ2-7; weak D call: TRBD1 (6 bases). V lost 3 bases and J 2 bases, leaving 11 bases between the germline ends. Germline V gene data show CDR1 as SEHNR and CDR2 as FQNEAQ (reference sequence). This CDR3 contains 14 residues.

This chain uses TRBV13 with TRBJ1-2; D is perhaps TRBD1 (5 bases). Trimming left V 5 bases short and J 4 bases short, with 14 bases between. The V gene's germline CDR1 is PRHDT and CDR2 FYEKMQ (reference sequence). The length of the CDR3 is 14 residues. DNA for the CDR3: TGTGCCAGCAGCCCCGGCGGGGGTGTCTATGGCTACACCTTC. This encodes CASSPGGGVYGYTF.

For the CDR3, the DNA is TGTGCCAGCAGTGAATCCCCGGGACCGGCCAACACCATATATTTT. The encoded protein is CASSESPGPANTIYF. J is TRBJ1-3 and V is TRBV6-1, with a weak D call TRBD1 (5 bases). This CDR3 has 15 amino acids. Trimming cost V 2 bases and J 7 bases, with 15 bases left between them. Germline CDR1 reads MNHNS; CDR2 reads SASEGT.

J is TRBJ1-6 and V is TRBV14, with unresolved D. CDR3 length: 14 amino acids. V dropped 6 bases and J dropped 6 bases, with 12 bases sitting between them. Germline CDR1 is SGHDN and CDR2 is FVKESK. The CDR3 region has the DNA TGTGCCAGCAGTTGGGGTGTTAGTAATTCACCCCTCCACTTT. Translation: CASSWGVSNSPLHF.

V usage is TRBV29-1 and J usage is TRBJ2-7; either TRBD1 or TRBD2 may fit D (5 bases each). With 5 bases removed from V and 2 bases from J, the gap between germline ends came to 16 bases. Germline V gene sequence: CDR1 SQVTM, CDR2 ANQGSEA. CDR3 size: 14 residues. The CDR3 DNA follows: TGCAGCGTTAGGACCCGGGACCAACCCTACGAGCAGTACTTC. Encoded protein: CSVRTRDQPYEQYF.

The V gene is TRBV7-8, the J gene TRBJ1-2; D call uncertain. V shed 5 bases and J shed 4 bases, with 8 bases lying between them. CDR3 length: 12 residues. Germline CDR1 and CDR2: SGHVS and FQNEAQ. The CDR3 protein is CASSPAPYGYTF. In DNA form, the CDR3 reads TGTGCCAGCAGCCCAGCTCCCTATGGCTACACCTTC.

This chain links TRBV28 with TRBJ1-4, with D perhaps TRBD1 (5 bases). Per the germline V gene, CDR1 is MDHEN and CDR2 is SYDVKM. This CDR3 is 13 amino acids long. Trimming shortened V by 3 bases and J by 7 bases, and 9 bases separated the two germline ends. This CDR3 is CASSLGQLEKLFF. CDR3 in DNA: TGTGCCAGCAGTTTGGGGCAGCTTGAAAAACTGTTTTTT.

DNA for the CDR3: TGCAGCGTCGTCCCCACCGACAGGGCGGAGACCCAGTACTTC. Translating gives CSVVPTDRAETQYF. The chain recombines TRBV29-1 with TRBJ2-5; 7 bases fit TRBD1. The germline V gene encodes CDR1 SQVTM and CDR2 ANQGSEA. V gave up 6 bases and J gave up 5 bases; unmatched junction bases: 12. The CDR3 runs 14 residues.

This clonotype has only a few counts. The chain has TRBV12-5 and TRBJ2-5; D may be TRBD2 (6 bases). CDR1 is LGHNT, CDR2 FRNRAP, per germline. Trimming removed 8 bases at V and 1 base at J, with 11 bases between. There are 13 residues in the CDR3. CDR3 in DNA: TGTGCTAGTAGGAGGGGCCCCCAAGAGACCCAGTACTTC. Protein product: CASRRGPQETQYF.

V is TRBV20-1 and J is TRBJ1-1, with D unresolved. Per germline, CDR1 DFQATT and CDR2 SNEGSKA (reference sequence). V lost 6 bases and J 1 base, leaving 12 bases between the germline ends. There are 13 residues in the CDR3. CDR3 in amino acids: CSAPGKQNTEAFF. The DNA for the CDR3 is TGCAGTGCGCCGGGGAAACAGAACACTGAAGCTTTCTTT.

The gene calls are TRBV29-1 and TRBJ2-1, with D maybe TRBD1 (5 bases). The CDR3 runs 13 residues. Trimming took 0 bases from V and 10 from J, leaving 13 bases between them. CDR1 and CDR2 (germline): SQVTM, ANQGSEA. The CDR3: CSVEEGQGNEQFF. The CDR3 DNA reads TGCAGCGTTGAAGAGGGGCAGGGAAACGAGCAGTTCTTC.

The chain uses TRBV29-1 and TRBJ2-3; D is ambiguous. The V end was cut by 7 bases, the J end by 10 bases, with 18 bases between. There are 12 residues in the CDR3. Germline V gene sequence: CDR1 SQVTM, CDR2 ANQGSEA. For the CDR3, the DNA is TGCAGCGCCGTGAAGAACGATGGGGCGCAGTATTTT. Encoded protein: CSAVKNDGAQYF.

This clonotype was counted a few times. J is TRBJ1-2 and V is TRBV7-2, with D unclear. V was pared by 1 base and J by 8 bases, with 11 bases between. This CDR3 region has 13 residues. CDR1 SGHTA and CDR2 FQGNSA come from the germline V gene. CDR3 sequence: CASSLVREYGYTF. CDR3 bases: TGTGCCAGCAGCTTAGTGAGGGAATACGGCTACACCTTC.

This clonotype turned up a few times. The chain links TRBV5-1 to TRBJ2-1; 9 bases are shared with TRBD2. Looked up from germline, CDR1 is SGHRS and CDR2 is YFSETQ. The CDR3 runs 14 residues. Unmatched junction bases numbered 7, after V lost 3 bases and J lost 9 bases. The CDR3 region has the DNA TGCGCCAGCAGCTCTAGCGGGGCCCTATTTGAGCAGTTCTTC. This codes for CASSSSGALFEQFF.

This clonotype was seen a handful of times. J is TRBJ2-7 and V is TRBV7-9; TRBD2 matches 11 bases. CDR3 length: 16 amino acids. With V trimmed by 6 bases and J by 2 bases, 9 bases remained unmatched. Germline V lookup: CDR1 SEHNR, CDR2 FQNEAQ (reference sequence). The CDR3 is CASSSPGLAVPYEQYF. The CDR3 nucleotides read TGTGCCAGCAGTTCCCCGGGACTAGCGGTTCCCTACGAGCAGTACTTC.

This CDR3 is CSAIYPTAAEAFF. Written as DNA, the CDR3 is TGCAGTGCTATTTACCCGACAGCCGCTGAAGCTTTCTTT. The chain carries TRBV20-1 and TRBJ1-1, with D possibly TRBD1 on 5 matching bases. This CDR3 has 13 amino acids. CDR1 is DFQATT, CDR2 SNEGSKA, per germline (reference sequence). Trimming took off 4 bases at V and 6 bases at J, with 15 bases between the two ends.

The V call is TRBV7-8, the J call TRBJ2-3; D gene unclear. Per germline, CDR1 SGHVS and CDR2 FQNEAQ. The germline V and J ends were trimmed by 1 base and 6 bases, with 32 bases remaining between them. The CDR3 is 21 residues long. The CDR3, as DNA: TGTGCCAGCAGCTTAGACGGGCGCCTCGACCAGGATCCCCCACAATGGGATACGCAGTATTTT. Its protein product is CASSLDGRLDQDPPQWDTQYF. Filled out from reference TRBV7-8 and TRBJ2-3, the complete variable domain reads GAGVSQSPRYKVAKRGQDVALRCDPISGHVSLFWYQQALGQGPEFLTYFQNEAQLDKSGLPSDRFFAERPEGSVSTLKIQRTQQEDSAVYLCASSLDGRLDQDPPQWDTQYFGPGTRLTVL.

This clonotype was detected only a few times. The chain is built from TRBV11-2 and TRBJ2-3; 7 nucleotides agree with TRBD2. Trimming at V came to 5 bases and at J to 5 bases, leaving 4 bases not matched to a gene. Germline lookup yields CDR1 SGHAT and CDR2 FQNNGV. There are 13 residues in the CDR3. Here the CDR3 reads CASSPQREDTQYF. The CDR3 DNA reads as TGTGCCAGCAGCCCCCAGCGGGAAGATACGCAGTATTTT.

This clonotype was seen a handful of times. The chain is built from TRBV27 and TRBJ2-1; 12 bases agree with TRBD2. The V and J ends lost 7 bases and 5 bases, in that order; junction bases with no gene match: 9. The CDR3 spans 16 residues. Germline V lookup: CDR1 MNHEY, CDR2 SMNVEV (reference sequence). The CDR3: CASTLAGGGPNNEQFF. The CDR3 region has the DNA TGTGCCAGCACCCTAGCGGGGGGGGGCCCTAACAATGAGCAGTTCTTC.

This clonotype was found a few times. The CDR3 spells CATRDRGGQETQYF. The CDR3 DNA sequence: TGCGCCACCCGAGACAGGGGAGGCCAAGAGACCCAGTACTTC. The chain joins TRBV5-1 to TRBJ2-5, with 8 bases lining up with TRBD1. The CDR3 covers 14 residues. The junction had 8 bases not matched to a gene; V was cut back by 9 bases and J by 1 base. CDR1 is SGHRS and CDR2 is YFSETQ in the germline V gene.

The chain recombines TRBV7-9 with TRBJ2-1; maybe TRBD2 (6 bases). The J call is doubtful: the DNA matches TRBJ2-7 better. This CDR3 has 14 residues. Germline CDR1 SEHNR, CDR2 FQNEAQ (reference sequence). CDR3 loop: CASSPRDFPYEQYF. The DNA for the CDR3 is TGTGCCAGCAGCCCCCGGGACTTTCCCTACGAGCAGTACTTC.

To note about this clonotype: The junction differs from germline at one of its ends, possibly a read error. V usage is TRBV25-1 and J usage is TRBJ2-1, with D hard to call. The assigned J gene may be wrong: the sequence end matches TRBJ2-7 better. Per germline, CDR1 MGHDK and CDR2 SYGVNS. The CDR3 is 11 amino acids. CDR3 residues: CARSVGGEQYF. The CDR3 DNA reads as TGTGCCCGCAGTGTTGGTGGCGAGCAGTACTTC.

This clonotype was counted many times. This chain links TRBV7-2 with TRBJ2-5; D not certain. V lost 5 bases to trimming and J lost 5 bases, with 9 bases between them. Germline loops: CDR1 SGHTA, CDR2 FQGNSA. The CDR3 consists of 12 residues. The CDR3, as DNA: TGTGCCAGCAGCCCGCCGTCTGAGACCCAGTACTTC. It encodes CASSPPSETQYF.

V usage is TRBV7-2 and J usage is TRBJ1-6, with D possibly being TRBD1 (6 bases). This CDR3 has 17 residues. The germline V gene has CDR1 SGHTA and CDR2 FQGNSA. V was trimmed by 5 bases and J by 8 bases, leaving 22 bases between them. The CDR3 bases are TGTGCCAGCAGCCGGTCTAGAGGACAGATACTAGATTCACCCCTCCACTTT. Protein sequence: CASSRSRGQILDSPLHF.

V is TRBV11-2 and J is TRBJ2-3; the D gene is possibly TRBD1 (5 bases). This CDR3 has 19 amino acids. Germline V gene sequence: CDR1 SGHAT, CDR2 FQNNGV. Trimming shortened V by 0 bases and J by 0 bases, and 19 bases separated the two germline ends. The CDR3 here is CASSLDQRQSTTSTDTQYF. Written as DNA, the CDR3 is TGTGCCAGCAGCTTAGACCAGAGACAGTCAACTACTAGCACAGATACGCAGTATTTT.

The gene calls are TRBV5-5 and TRBJ1-6, with D perhaps TRBD1 (5 bases). Germline V gene data show CDR1 as SGHKS and CDR2 as YYEKEE (reference sequence). The CDR3 covers 14 residues. With 4 bases removed from V and 9 bases from J, the gap between germline ends came to 14 bases. The CDR3 DNA sequence: TGTGCCAGCAGCGGGGACCCTGGGCCTTCACCCCTCCACTTT. Its protein is CASSGDPGPSPLHF.

V and J are TRBV20-1 and TRBJ2-6; D uncertain. V was cut by 6 bases and J by 0 bases, with 21 bases left in between. This CDR3 spans 18 amino acids. Per the germline V gene, CDR1 is DFQATT and CDR2 is SNEGSKA (reference sequence). The CDR3 DNA is TGCAGTGCCTTCCCGGCCACTCTCGAAATCTCTGGGGCCAACGTCCTGACTTTC. Protein: CSAFPATLEISGANVLTF.

The chain combines TRBV29-1 with TRBJ2-1; 9 nucleotides agree with TRBD1. The DNA end is more similar to TRBJ2-7, so the J call may be wrong. Germline V gene sequence: CDR1 SQVTM, CDR2 ANQGSEA. The CDR3 runs to 14 residues. The CDR3 protein is CSVVKGQGTNEQYF. The CDR3 nucleotides read TGCAGCGTTGTCAAAGGACAGGGGACCAACGAGCAGTACTTC.